This TCR beta chain appears in the sequencing data of a study of early T cells in non-severe SARS-CoV-2 infection (TCRdb year 2021). With respect to the entire study: Because TCR sequencing was done on bulk RNA from unsorted whole blood, the alpha and beta chains could not be paired. Points the paper makes about the study in general: VDJdb matching was skewed toward anti-spike CD8 responses and likely underestimated virus-specific expansions, missing private and CD4 specificities.

Set within a cohort of healthcare workers in London, UK, this nested case-control study involved weekly PCR testing of nasopharyngeal swabs along with blood sampling. Healthcare workers were recruited between 23 and 31 March 2020, during the week of the UK lockdown, and were followed weekly for up to about 15 weeks. Taken from the germline V gene (reference sequence), the CDR1 and CDR2 loops are DFQATT and SNEGSKA. Spanning cysteine to phenylalanine, the CDR3 consists of 19 amino acids. Left in the record is the CDR3 DNA by itself, 57 bases read in frame from the first base. V and J are trimmed by 3 bases and 0 bases, and the gene matches miss 16 bases of the junction. Library prep was done by 5' RACE. Sequenced on a NextSeq 500. To correct for sequencing error and PCR bias, the TCR library protocol tagged individual cDNA molecules with unique molecular identifiers. Both TCR alpha and beta chains were sequenced, and tight co-correlation was observed between alpha and beta sequence abundances in each sample. Under the source paper's analysis protocol: V gene, J gene and CDR3 annotation of TCR sequences was performed with Decombinator V4. Expanded TCRs were defined as changing significantly between any two time points under a Poisson model with p below 0.0001. TCR abundances were normalised to the total number of TCRs sequenced per sample and were expressed as counts per million. TRAV1-2 paired with TRAJ12, TRAJ20 or TRAJ33 defined MAIT TCRs, while TRAV10 paired with TRAJ18 defined iNKT TCRs. VDJdb, accessed 1 November 2021, was searched for CMV, EBV and SARS-CoV-2 annotated TCRs, excluding TCRs annotated for multiple antigens. In TCRdb, the public reads were trimmed at Q25 with fastp and aligned with MiXCR, with productive beta chains retained. Rows are combined by CDR3 protein, so each entry shows the most common genes and DNA. The V and J calls come from TCRdb's annotation, not from the publication. The sample table lists tens of thousands of distinct CDR3 sequences, 11% to 15% of them with a count of one. The top ten clones comprise roughly 6% of the sample.

Of note for this clonotype: Its specific antigen is unknown. No per-base quality is available; no much larger clone lies one base away.

The chain was built from TRBV20-1 and TRBJ2-4, and TRBD1 aligns with 8 junction nucleotides. This TCR came from an adult who was a healthcare worker with PCR-confirmed SARS-CoV-2 infection or an uninfected control (not recorded which). The sample consisted of whole blood. The DNA sequence is TGCAGTGCTAGCTCCGTCTTCGGACAGGGCGTACTAGCCAAAAACATTCAGTACTTC. Translated, it gives CSASSVFGQGVLAKNIQYF.